This record looks at one T cell receptor (beta chain) sequence and its context. This sample was taken from a study of control samples from healthy donors and cancer patients. This CDR3 spans 10 amino acids. The V end lost 5 bases, the J end lost 3 bases, and 2 bases lay between the germline ends. CDR1 is MGHDK, CDR2 SYGVNS, per germline. Sequenced by immunoSEQ multiplex PCR; TCRdb stores in-frame clones only, minus some. The table has 130,000 or so clones, over 85% seen once. The specimen sequenced was blood. The origin of this receptor is a man aged 18 to 30 in good health. The rearrangement joins TRBV25-1 to TRBJ2-7; D not certain. This CDR3 is CASSNYEQYF. CDR3 nucleotides: TGTGCCAGCAGTAACTACGAGCAGTACTTC.